This T cell receptor beta chain was sequenced during a study of radiotherapy plus CTLA-4 blockade in lung cancer. Study in general: Disease control was achieved by roughly 32% of patients, and objective responses by about 19%.

With regard to this clone: Antigen: not known.

Study results and caveats: Tumor-derived TCR clones expanded in blood after radiotherapy plus ipilimumab.

TCRdb's copy holds only in-frame clones and misses some; the assay was immunoSEQ multiplex PCR. This sample has around 32,000 clones, with about 81% found just once. The sequence was obtained from a human donor with non-small cell lung cancer that progressed on radiotherapy plus ipilimumab. Specimen: peripheral blood, collected from a patient treated with radiotherapy plus ipilimumab.

The DNA of the CDR3 is TGCGCCAGCAGCTTGGCGGGGGGGGACACTGAAGCTTTCTTT. This sequence encodes CASSLAGGDTEAFF. V and J are TRBV5-1 and TRBJ1-1, with D perhaps matching TRBD1 (5 bases). This CDR3 is 14 amino acids long. Trimming took off 0 bases at V and 3 bases at J, with 9 bases between the two ends. Germline V gene sequence: CDR1 SGHRS, CDR2 YFSETQ.